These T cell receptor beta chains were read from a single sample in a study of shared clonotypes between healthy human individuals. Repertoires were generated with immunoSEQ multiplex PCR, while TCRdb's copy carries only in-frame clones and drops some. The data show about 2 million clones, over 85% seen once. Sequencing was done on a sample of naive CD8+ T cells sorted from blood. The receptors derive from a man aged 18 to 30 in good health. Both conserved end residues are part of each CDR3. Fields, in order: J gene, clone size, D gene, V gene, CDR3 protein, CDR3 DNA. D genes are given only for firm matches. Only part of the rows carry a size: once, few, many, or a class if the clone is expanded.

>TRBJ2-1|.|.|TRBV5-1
CASSLTGMEQFF
TGCGCCAGCAGCTTGACGGGTATGGAGCAGTTCTTC
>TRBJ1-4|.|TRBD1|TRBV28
CASSPMAQGIPSEKLFF
TGTGCCAGCAGCCCCATGGCACAGGGGATCCCAAGCGAAAAACTGTTTTTT
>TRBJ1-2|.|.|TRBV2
CASSDRGIDYGYTF
TGTGCCAGCAGTGACAGGGGCATTGACTATGGCTACACCTTC
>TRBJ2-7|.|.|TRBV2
CASSEGVEQYF
TGTGCCAGCAGTGAGGGAGTCGAGCAGTACTTC
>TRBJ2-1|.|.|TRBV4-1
CASSQPLDQIDNEQFF
TGCGCCAGCAGCCAGCCGCTTGACCAAATCGACAATGAGCAGTTCTTC
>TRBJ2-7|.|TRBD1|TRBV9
CASSVGDSATYEQYF
TGTGCCAGCAGCGTAGGGGACAGCGCTACCTACGAGCAGTACTTC
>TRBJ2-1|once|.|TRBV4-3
CASSQEVLGSLTVNEQFF
TGCGCCAGCAGCCAAGAGGTTCTGGGAAGTTTAACGGTCAATGAGCAGTTCTTC
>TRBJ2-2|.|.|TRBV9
CASSVEITGELFF
TGTGCCAGCAGCGTAGAAATCACCGGGGAGCTGTTTTTT
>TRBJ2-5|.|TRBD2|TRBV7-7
CASSGGGGNGETQYF
TGTGCTAGCAGCGGGGGCGGGGGGAATGGAGAGACCCAGTACTTC
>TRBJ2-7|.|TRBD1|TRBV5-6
CASSLGQSLYEQYF
TGTGCCAGCAGCCTGGGACAGAGTTTATACGAGCAGTACTTC
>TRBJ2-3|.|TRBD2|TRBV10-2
CASTSGSTDTQYF
TGCGCCAGCACTAGCGGGAGCACAGATACGCAGTATTTT
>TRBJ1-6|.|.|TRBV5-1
CASSFDNNSPLHF
TGCGCCAGCAGCTTCGATAATAATTCACCCCTCCACTTT
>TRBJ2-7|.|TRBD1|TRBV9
CASSAGQGLEQYF
TGTGCCAGCAGCGCCGGACAGGGCCTCGAGCAGTACTTC
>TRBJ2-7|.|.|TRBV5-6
CASSLGSSPYEQYF
TGTGCCAGCAGCTTGGGGAGTTCTCCCTACGAGCAGTACTTC
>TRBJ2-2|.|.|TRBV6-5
CASSYSMGATGELFF
TGTGCCAGCAGTTACTCGATGGGGGCTACCGGGGAGCTGTTTTTT
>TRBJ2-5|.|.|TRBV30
CAWELQETQYF
TGTGCCTGGGAGCTTCAAGAGACCCAGTACTTC
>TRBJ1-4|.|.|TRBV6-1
CASSVFTGPEDEKLFF
TGTGCCAGCAGTGTATTTACCGGACCCGAGGATGAAAAACTGTTTTTT
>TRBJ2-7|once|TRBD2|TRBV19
CASSAGASYEQYF
TGTGCCAGTAGTGCGGGAGCATCCTACGAGCAGTACTTC
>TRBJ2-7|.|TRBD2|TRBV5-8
CASSVGPRTSGSFLRGEQYF
TGTGCCAGCAGCGTTGGCCCCCGGACTAGCGGGAGTTTTTTGCGTGGCGAGCAGTACTTC
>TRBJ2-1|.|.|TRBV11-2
CASSSLGAYNEQFF
TGTGCCAGCAGCTCCTTAGGGGCCTACAATGAGCAGTTCTTC
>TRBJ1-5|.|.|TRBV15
CATSRDGDQPQHF
TGTGCCACCAGCAGAGATGGGGATCAGCCCCAGCATTTT
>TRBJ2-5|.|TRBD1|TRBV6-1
CASRGQGASSETQYF
TGTGCCAGCAGAGGACAGGGCGCAAGTTCCGAGACCCAGTACTTC
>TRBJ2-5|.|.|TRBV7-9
CASSPGAGETQYF
TGTGCCAGCAGCCCGGGGGCTGGAGAGACCCAGTACTTC
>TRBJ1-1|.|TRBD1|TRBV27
CASSEQGYNTEAFF
TGTGCCAGCAGTGAACAGGGGTACAACACTGAAGCTTTCTTT
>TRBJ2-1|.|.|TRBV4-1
CASSQDWAEEQFF
TGCGCCAGCAGCCAAGATTGGGCAGAGGAGCAGTTCTTC
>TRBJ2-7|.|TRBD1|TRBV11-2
CASSARDRGLGEQYF
TGTGCCAGCAGCGCCCGGGACAGGGGGCTTGGCGAGCAGTACTTC
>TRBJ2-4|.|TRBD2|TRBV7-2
CASSLYSGSSKNIQYF
TGTGCCAGCAGCTTATATAGCGGGAGCAGCAAAAACATTCAGTACTTC
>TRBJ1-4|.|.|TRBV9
CASSVARQVPNEKLFF
TGTGCCAGCAGCGTAGCTAGACAGGTCCCTAATGAAAAACTGTTTTTT
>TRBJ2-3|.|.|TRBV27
CASSLGDTQYF
TGTGCCAGCAGTTTAGGGGATACGCAGTATTTT
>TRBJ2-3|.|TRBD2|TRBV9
CASSGVTSATDTQYF
TGTGCCAGCTCGGGGGTGACTAGCGCCACAGATACGCAGTATTTT
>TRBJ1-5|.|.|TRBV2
CASSSSTGSHPWPQHF
TGTGCCAGCAGTTCGTCGACCGGTTCTCACCCGTGGCCCCAGCATTTT
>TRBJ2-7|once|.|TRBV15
CATSREGTSSYEQYF
TGTGCCACCAGCAGAGAAGGGACCAGCTCCTACGAGCAGTACTTC
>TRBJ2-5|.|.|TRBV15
CATSGHRDGQETQYF
TGTGCCACCAGCGGACACAGGGATGGGCAAGAGACCCAGTACTTC
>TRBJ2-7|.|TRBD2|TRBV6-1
CASSEWGRDYEQYF
TGTGCCAGCAGTGAGTGGGGGAGGGACTACGAGCAGTACTTC
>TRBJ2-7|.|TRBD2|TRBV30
CAWTPPLAGGTYEQYF
TGTGCCTGGACTCCCCCCCTAGCGGGGGGTACCTACGAGCAGTACTTC
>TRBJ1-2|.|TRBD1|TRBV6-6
CASSSPRGPWYGYTF
TGTGCCAGCAGTTCCCCAAGGGGGCCGTGGTATGGCTACACCTTC
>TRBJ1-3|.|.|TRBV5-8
CASSSAGEGTGNTIYF
TGTGCCAGCAGCTCCGCAGGGGAAGGAACTGGAAACACCATATATTTT
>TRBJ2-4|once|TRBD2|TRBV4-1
CASSQDKRASGQNIQYF
TGCGCCAGCAGCCAAGATAAGAGGGCTAGCGGGCAAAACATTCAGTACTTC
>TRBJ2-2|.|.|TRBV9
CASSAGADTGELFF
TGTGCCAGCAGCGCGGGGGCGGACACCGGGGAGCTGTTTTTT
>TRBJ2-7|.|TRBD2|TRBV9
CASSEGLGGYEQYF
TGTGCCAGCAGCGAGGGACTAGGCGGATACGAGCAGTACTTC
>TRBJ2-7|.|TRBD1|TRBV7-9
CASSQTGPEQYF
TGTGCCAGCAGCCAGACAGGGCCCGAGCAGTACTTC
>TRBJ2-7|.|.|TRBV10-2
CASSEGLTPYEQYF
TGCGCCAGCAGTGAGGGACTTACCCCCTACGAGCAGTACTTC
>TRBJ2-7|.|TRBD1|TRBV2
CASSESWDRGTYEQYF
TGTGCCAGCAGTGAAAGCTGGGACAGGGGGACCTACGAGCAGTACTTC
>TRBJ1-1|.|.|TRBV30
CAWRTTPGSSTEAFF
TGTGCCTGGAGGACAACTCCAGGGTCCAGCACTGAAGCTTTCTTT
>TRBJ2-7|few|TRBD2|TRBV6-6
CASRAGGSYEQYF
TGTGCCAGCAGAGCGGGAGGATCCTACGAGCAGTACTTC